This TCR beta chain comes out of a study of post-analysis software for immune sequencing data. Study-wide points: Patients had higher frequencies than controls of about five TRBV segments, including TRBV5-6, TRBV5-1 and TRBV20-1. F measure grouped same-batch samples tightly together.

About this clonotype itself: Its target is not known.

Per the germline V gene, CDR1 is DFQATT and CDR2 is SNEGSKA (reference sequence). The CDR3 totals 16 residues. V lost 0 bases to trimming and J lost 0 bases, with 14 bases between them. Presence of unique molecular identifiers characterized the TCR beta cDNA libraries. TCRdb fed the PCR reads into MiXCR, producing one record per CDR3 protein. The sample consists of some 690,000 distinct CDR3 sequences, 59% of them appearing once. The sequence was collected from a girl aged 2-10 years with multiple sclerosis. The material sequenced was blood. V and J are TRBV20-1 and TRBJ1-1; no clear D. The CDR3 DNA is TGCAGTGCTAGAGATGCTAGACGAGGGATGAACACTGAAGCTTTCTTT. This translates into CSARDARRGMNTEAFF.